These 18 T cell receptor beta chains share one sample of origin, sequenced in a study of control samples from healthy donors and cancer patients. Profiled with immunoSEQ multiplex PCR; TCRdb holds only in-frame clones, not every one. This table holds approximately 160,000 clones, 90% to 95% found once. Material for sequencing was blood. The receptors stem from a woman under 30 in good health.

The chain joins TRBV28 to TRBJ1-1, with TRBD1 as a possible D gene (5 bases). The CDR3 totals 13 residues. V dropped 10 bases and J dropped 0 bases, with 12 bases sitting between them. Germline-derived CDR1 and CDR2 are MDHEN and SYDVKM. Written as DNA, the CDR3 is TGTGCCACTAAGGGACTGCTGAACACTGAAGCTTTCTTT. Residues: CATKGLLNTEAFF.

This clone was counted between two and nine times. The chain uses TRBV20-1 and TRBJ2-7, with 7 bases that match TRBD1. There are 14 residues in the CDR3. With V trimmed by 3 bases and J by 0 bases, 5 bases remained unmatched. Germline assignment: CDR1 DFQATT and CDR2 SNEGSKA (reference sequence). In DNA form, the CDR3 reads TGCAGTGCTAGTCGGGACAGTAGCTCCTACGAGCAGTACTTC. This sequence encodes CSASRDSSSYEQYF.

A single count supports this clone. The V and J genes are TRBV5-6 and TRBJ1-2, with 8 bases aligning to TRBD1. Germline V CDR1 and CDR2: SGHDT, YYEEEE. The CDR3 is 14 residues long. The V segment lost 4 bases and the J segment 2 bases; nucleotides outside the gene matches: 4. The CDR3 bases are TGTGCCAGCAGCACGGGACAGGCGAACTATGGCTACACCTTC. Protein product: CASSTGQANYGYTF.

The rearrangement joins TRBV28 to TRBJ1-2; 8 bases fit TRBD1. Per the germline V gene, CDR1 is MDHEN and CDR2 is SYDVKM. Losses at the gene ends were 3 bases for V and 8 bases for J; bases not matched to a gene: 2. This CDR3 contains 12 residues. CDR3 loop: CASSFRQGGYTF. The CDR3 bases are TGTGCCAGCAGTTTCCGACAGGGGGGCTACACCTTC.

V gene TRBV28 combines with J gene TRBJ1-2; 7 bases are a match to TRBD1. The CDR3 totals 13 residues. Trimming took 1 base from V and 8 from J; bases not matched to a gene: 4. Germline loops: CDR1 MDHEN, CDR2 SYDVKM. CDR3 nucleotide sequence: TGTGCCAGCAGTTTATCAGGGGGGCGCGGCTACACCTTC. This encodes CASSLSGGRGYTF.

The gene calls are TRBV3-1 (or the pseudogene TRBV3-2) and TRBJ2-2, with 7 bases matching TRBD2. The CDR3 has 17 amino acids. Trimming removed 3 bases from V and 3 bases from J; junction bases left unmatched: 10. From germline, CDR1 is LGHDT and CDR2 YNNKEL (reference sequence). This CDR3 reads CASSQGWASGYTGELFF. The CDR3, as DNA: TGTGCCAGCAGCCAGGGGTGGGCTAGCGGTTACACCGGGGAGCTGTTTTTT.

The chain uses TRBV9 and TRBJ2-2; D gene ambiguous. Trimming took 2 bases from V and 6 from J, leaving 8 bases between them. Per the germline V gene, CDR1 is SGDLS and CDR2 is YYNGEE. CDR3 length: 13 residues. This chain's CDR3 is CASSVVSSGELFF. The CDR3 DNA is TGTGCCAGCAGCGTCGTAAGCTCCGGGGAGCTGTTTTTT.

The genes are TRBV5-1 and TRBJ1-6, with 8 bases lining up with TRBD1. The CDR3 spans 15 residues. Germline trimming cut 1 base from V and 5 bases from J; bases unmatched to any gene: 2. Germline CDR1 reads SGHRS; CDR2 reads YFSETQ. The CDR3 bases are TGCGCCAGCAGCTTGCTGGGACAGGATAATTCACCCCTCCACTTT. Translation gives CASSLLGQDNSPLHF.

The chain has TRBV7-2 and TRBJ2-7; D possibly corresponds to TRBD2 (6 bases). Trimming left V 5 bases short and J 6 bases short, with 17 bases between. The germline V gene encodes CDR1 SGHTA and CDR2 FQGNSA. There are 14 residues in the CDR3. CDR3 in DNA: TGTGCCAGCAGCCTCCGGGGGAGCAGGTCCGAGCAGTACTTC. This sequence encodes CASSLRGSRSEQYF.

CDR3 bases: TGTGCCAGCTCACCATGGACAGCTCATAGCAATCAGCCCCAGCATTTT. It yields the protein CASSPWTAHSNQPQHF. The chain employs TRBV18 and TRBJ1-5; tentative D call: TRBD1 (6 bases). CDR1 and CDR2 (germline): KGHSH, LQKENI. V was trimmed by 2 bases and J by 0 bases, leaving 11 bases between them. This CDR3 contains 16 residues.

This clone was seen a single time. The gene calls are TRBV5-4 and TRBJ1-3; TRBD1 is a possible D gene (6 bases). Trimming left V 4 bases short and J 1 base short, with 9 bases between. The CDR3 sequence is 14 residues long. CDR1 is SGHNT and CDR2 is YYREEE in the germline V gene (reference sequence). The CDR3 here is CASSPDRSGNTIYF. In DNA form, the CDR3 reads TGTGCCAGCAGCCCCGACAGGTCTGGAAACACCATATATTTT. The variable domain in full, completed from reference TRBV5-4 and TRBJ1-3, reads ETGVTQSPTHLIKTRGQQVTLRCSSQSGHNTVSWYQQALGQGPQFIFQYYREEENGRGNFPPRFSGLQFPNYSSELNVNALELDDSALYLCASSPDRSGNTIYFGEGSWLTVV.

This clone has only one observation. DNA for the CDR3: TGTGCCAGCAGCACCCCGGGCGGCCAAGAGACCCAGTACTTC. It is translated as CASSTPGGQETQYF. This chain links TRBV7-2 with TRBJ2-5, with unresolved D. Deletions cut 5 bases from V and 1 base from J, with 11 bases between. Germline V gene lookup returns CDR1 SGHTA and CDR2 FQGNSA. The length of the CDR3 is 14 residues. Full variable domain (rest looked up from reference TRBV7-2 and TRBJ2-5): GAGVSQSPSNKVTEKGKDVELRCDPISGHTALYWYRQSLGQGLEFLIYFQGNSAPDKSGLPSDRFSAERTGGSVSTLTIQRTQQEDSAVYLCASSTPGGQETQYFGPGTRLLVL.

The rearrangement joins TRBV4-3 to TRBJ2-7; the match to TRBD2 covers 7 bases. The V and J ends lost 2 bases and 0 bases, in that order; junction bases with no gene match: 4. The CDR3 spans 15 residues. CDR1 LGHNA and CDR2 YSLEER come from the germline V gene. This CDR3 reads CASSQQAGSSYEQYF. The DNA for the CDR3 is TGCGCCAGCAGCCAACAAGCGGGGTCCTCCTACGAGCAGTACTTC.

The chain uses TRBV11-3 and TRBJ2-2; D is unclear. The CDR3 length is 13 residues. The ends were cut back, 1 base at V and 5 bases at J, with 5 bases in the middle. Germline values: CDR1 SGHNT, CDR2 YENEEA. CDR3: CASSLVTTGELFF. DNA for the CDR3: TGTGCCAGCAGCTTAGTAACAACCGGGGAGCTGTTTTTT.

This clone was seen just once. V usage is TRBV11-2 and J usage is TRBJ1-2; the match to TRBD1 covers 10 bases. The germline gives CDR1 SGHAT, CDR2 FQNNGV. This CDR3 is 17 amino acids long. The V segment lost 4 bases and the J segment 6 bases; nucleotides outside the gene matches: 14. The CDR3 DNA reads TGTGCCAGCAGCTCAACCGGGACAGGGGTTTCCCTTGATGGCTACACCTTC. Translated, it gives CASSSTGTGVSLDGYTF. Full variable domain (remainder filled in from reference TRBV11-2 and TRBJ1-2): EAGVAQSPRYKIIEKRQSVAFWCNPISGHATLYWYQQILGQGPKLLIQFQNNGVVDDSQLPKDRFSAERLKGVDSTLKIQPAKLEDSAVYLCASSSTGTGVSLDGYTFGSGTRLTVV.

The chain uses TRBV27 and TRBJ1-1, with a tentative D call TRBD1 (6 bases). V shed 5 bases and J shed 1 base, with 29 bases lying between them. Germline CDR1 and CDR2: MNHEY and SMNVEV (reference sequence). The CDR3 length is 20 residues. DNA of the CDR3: TGTGCCAGCAGTCGACGGGACACGGGGGGAGGGATAGGAGGGAACACTGAAGCTTTCTTT. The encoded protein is CASSRRDTGGGIGGNTEAFF.

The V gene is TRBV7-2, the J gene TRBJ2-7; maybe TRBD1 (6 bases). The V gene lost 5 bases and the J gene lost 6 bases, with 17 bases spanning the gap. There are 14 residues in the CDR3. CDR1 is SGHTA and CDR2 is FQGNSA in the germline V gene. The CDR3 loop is CASSLRQEWGEQYF. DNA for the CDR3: TGTGCCAGCAGCCTTCGACAGGAGTGGGGCGAGCAGTACTTC.

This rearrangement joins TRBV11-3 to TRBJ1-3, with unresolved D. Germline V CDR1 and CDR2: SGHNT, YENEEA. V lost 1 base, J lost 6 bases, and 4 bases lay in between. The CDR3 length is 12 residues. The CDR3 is CASSLGENTIYF. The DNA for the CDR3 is TGTGCCAGCAGCTTAGGCGAAAACACCATATATTTT.